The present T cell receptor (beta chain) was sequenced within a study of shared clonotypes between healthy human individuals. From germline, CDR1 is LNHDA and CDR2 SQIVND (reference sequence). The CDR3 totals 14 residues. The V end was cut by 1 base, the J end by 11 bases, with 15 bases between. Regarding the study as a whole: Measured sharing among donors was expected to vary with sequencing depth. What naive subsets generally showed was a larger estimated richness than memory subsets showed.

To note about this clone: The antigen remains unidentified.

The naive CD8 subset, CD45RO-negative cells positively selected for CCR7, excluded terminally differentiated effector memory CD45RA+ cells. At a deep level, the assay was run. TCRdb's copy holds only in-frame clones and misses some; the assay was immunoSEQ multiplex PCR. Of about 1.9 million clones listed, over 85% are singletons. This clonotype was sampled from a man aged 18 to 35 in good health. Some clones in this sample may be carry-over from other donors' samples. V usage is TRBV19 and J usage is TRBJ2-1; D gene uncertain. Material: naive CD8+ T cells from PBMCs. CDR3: CASSIVPGPEKQFF. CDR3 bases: TGTGCCAGTAGTATAGTCCCCGGACCGGAGAAGCAGTTCTTC.